This T cell receptor beta chain was recovered during a study of beta chain features in type 1 diabetes. Study-level points and caveats: Insertion counts at VDJ junctions were lower in type 1 diabetes patients, who also showed more deletions there. Over-representation of high TCR-expressing cells was a possible consequence of cDNA sequencing.

Germline V lookup: CDR1 KGHSH, CDR2 LQKENI. The CDR3 has 13 residues. Trimming took off 2 bases at V and 2 bases at J, with 6 bases between the two ends. Reverse transcription of all isolated RNA meant that expressed TCRB transcripts were sequenced. Average reads for naive, central memory and regulatory T cell samples were about 3.57 million. Some clones are missing from TCRdb's copy, which holds only in-frame ones; the method was immunoSEQ multiplex PCR. The sample shows roughly 230,000 clones, more than 9% of them seen only once. This clone was counted a few times. Its antigen is currently unknown. The source of this sequence is a woman under 30 in good health. This sequence joins TRBV18 and TRBJ2-5; D unresolved. Material for sequencing was naive CD4+ T cells from blood. In DNA, the CDR3 is TGTGCCAGCTCACCAGAGTTGCAAGAGACCCAGTACTTC. It yields the protein CASSPELQETQYF.